The rows below give T cell receptor beta chains drawn from one sample of a study of blood T cell repertoires in COVID-19. Some clones are missing from TCRdb's copy, which holds only in-frame ones; the method was immunoSEQ multiplex PCR. The sample carries over 150,000 clones, approximately 85% recorded once. Specimen: peripheral blood. Receptors originate from a man aged 55 to 70 with COVID-19, enrolled during active disease. CDR3s include the opening cysteine and the closing phenylalanine or tryptophan. The order of the fields is V gene, clone size, J gene, D gene, CDR3 DNA, CDR3 protein. A D gene is named only where the DNA matches it firmly. Clone size appears in some rows only: once, few, many, or a class for an expanded clone.

TRBV11-3	-	TRBJ2-2	TRBD2	TGTGCCAGCAGTCCTCGTCCGGGACTAGCGCCCGGGGAGCTGTTTTTT	CASSPRPGLAPGELFF
TRBV18	-	TRBJ1-1	TRBD1	TGTGCCAGCTCACCAGAAAGGACAGGGGGTGTGAAAGCTTTCTTT	CASSPERTGGVKAFF
TRBV6-4	-	TRBJ1-6	-	TGTGCCAGCAGCGGACAGTTAGGATCACCCCTCCACTTT	CASSGQLGSPLHF
TRBV5-1	-	TRBJ1-5	-	TGCGCCAGCAGCTTGAACACAGGGAGTCAGCCCCAGCATTTT	CASSLNTGSQPQHF
TRBV24-1	few	TRBJ1-1	-	TGTGCCACCAGTGATCCCAGGGTGAACACTGAAGCTTTCTTT	CATSDPRVNTEAFF
TRBV27	-	TRBJ1-3	-	TGTGCCAGCAGTAAAAACAGGGCACACTCTGGAAACACCATATATTTT	CASSKNRAHSGNTIYF
TRBV9	-	TRBJ1-6	-	TGTGCCGGCAGCGCGGGACTTGAAAAATCACCCCTCCACTTT	CAGSAGLEKSPLHF
TRBV19	-	TRBJ1-6	-	TGTGCCAGCCGGGACACTAATTCACCCCTCCACTTT	CASRDTNSPLHF
TRBV6-6	-	TRBJ1-2	TRBD1	TGTGCCAGCAGACGAGGGACAGGGCCTCGGTTGGGCTATGGCTACACCTTC	CASRRGTGPRLGYGYTF
TRBV7-9	-	TRBJ2-3	-	TGTGCCAGCAGCTTAGGTAGTCATCTTAGCACAGATACGCAGTATTTT	CASSLGSHLSTDTQYF
TRBV10-3	-	TRBJ1-1	TRBD1	TGTGCCATCTGGGACAGCACGAACACTGAAGCTTTCTTT	CAIWDSTNTEAFF
TRBV7-8	-	TRBJ1-1	TRBD1	TGTGCCAGCAGCTTTGCAGGGGGGACTGAAGCTTTCTTT	CASSFAGGTEAFF
TRBV7-6	-	TRBJ2-2	TRBD1	TGTGCCAGCAGCTTTGGTACAGGGGGAACCGGGGAGCTGTTTTTT	CASSFGTGGTGELFF
TRBV24-1	-	TRBJ2-1	-	TGTGCCACCAGTGATTCCACAGCTTACAATGAGCAGTTCTTC	CATSDSTAYNEQFF
TRBV7-2	-	TRBJ1-1	TRBD1	TGTGCCAGCAGCTTGGGACAGGGAGGGAAAGAAGCTTTCTTT	CASSLGQGGKEAFF
TRBV6-5	-	TRBJ2-1	-	TGTGCCAGCAGCCAACAGGGCTCGGGCAATGAGCAGTTCTTC	CASSQQGSGNEQFF
TRBV29-1	-	TRBJ1-2	-	TGCAGCGCCAGCGGAGTTGGCTACACCTTC	CSASGVGYTF
TRBV19	-	TRBJ1-2	-	TGTGCCAGTAGTATACGGACGGGGAACTATGGCTACACCTTC	CASSIRTGNYGYTF
TRBV28	once	TRBJ1-2	-	TGTGCCAGCAGTTATAGTCCCTGGGGCTACACCTTC	CASSYSPWGYTF
TRBV4-3	once	TRBJ2-3	TRBD2	TGCGCCAGCAGCCTCGGGAGGGCAGATACGCAGTATTTT	CASSLGRADTQYF
TRBV18	-	TRBJ1-1	-	TGTGCCAGCTCACCGGGAGCGAACACTGAAGCTTTCTTT	CASSPGANTEAFF
TRBV6-5	-	TRBJ1-4	TRBD1	TGTGCCAGCAGTTACGGTTCGGCAGGGGGCGTTGAAAAACTGTTTTTT	CASSYGSAGGVEKLFF
TRBV7-2	-	TRBJ2-7	TRBD2	TGTGCCAGCAGCATTGGACTAGCTACCTACGAGCAGTACTTC	CASSIGLATYEQYF
TRBV11-2	-	TRBJ1-5	-	TGTGCCAGCAGCCGGGGGAGCAATCAGCCCCAGCATTTT	CASSRGSNQPQHF
TRBV5-1	-	TRBJ1-5	-	TGCGCCAGCAGCTTGGGAGGCCTACCCGGGAATCAGCCCCAGCATTTT	CASSLGGLPGNQPQHF
TRBV2	-	TRBJ1-5	TRBD1	TGTGCCAGCAGGGGACAGGGAGGTCAGCCCCAGCATTTT	CASRGQGGQPQHF
TRBV5-6	-	TRBJ2-1	TRBD2	TGTGCCAGCAGCTTGGAGAGAGCGGGGCTGAACAATGAGCAGTTCTTC	CASSLERAGLNNEQFF
TRBV9	-	TRBJ2-5	TRBD2	TGTGCCAGCAGCGTAGCTGCGACTAGCGGGCAAGAGACCCAGTACTTC	CASSVAATSGQETQYF
TRBV7-8	-	TRBJ1-5	-	TGTGCCAGCAGCTCCGGGGGCAATCAGCCCCAGCATTTT	CASSSGGNQPQHF
TRBV6-5	-	TRBJ2-7	TRBD2	TGTGCCAGCAGGGACCTACCGGGAGGGCCCAACGAGCAGTACTTC	CASRDLPGGPNEQYF
TRBV7-9	once	TRBJ2-7	TRBD1	TGTGCCAGCAGCTCGGGACAGGGGATGGCACGCGAGCAGTACTTC	CASSSGQGMAREQYF
TRBV28	-	TRBJ2-4	TRBD1	TGTGCCAGCAGCAAGAATTCCGGGACAGGGGGATTGAGGGCCAAAAACATTCAGTACTTC	CASSKNSGTGGLRAKNIQYF
TRBV3-1/TRBV3-2	-	TRBJ1-2	TRBD1	TGTGCCAGCAGCCCTACGGGACAGCGCTATGGCTACACCTTC	CASSPTGQRYGYTF
TRBV9	-	TRBJ1-1	-	TGTGCCAGCAGCGTAGAGGCTACAGTAAACACTGAAGCTTTCTTT	CASSVEATVNTEAFF
TRBV7-3	-	TRBJ1-2	TRBD1	TGTGCCAGCAGCTTAAGTGGACAGGGGGCTCGAGGCTATGGCTACACCTTC	CASSLSGQGARGYGYTF
TRBV28	-	TRBJ1-1	-	TGTGCCAGCAGTTTATTCATCGCCAACAGGAGCCCTAACACTGAAGCTTTCTTT	CASSLFIANRSPNTEAFF
TRBV12-5	-	TRBJ2-2	TRBD1	TGTGCTAGTGGACCGAAACCCAAGACCGGGACAGGGTTTACCGGGGAGCTGTTTTTT	CASGPKPKTGTGFTGELFF
TRBV2	-	TRBJ2-3	-	TGTGCCAGCAGTGACTCGGTAGTGAGTAGCACAGATACGCAGTATTTT	CASSDSVVSSTDTQYF
TRBV24-1	-	TRBJ1-2	TRBD1	TGTGCCACCAGTGATTGGACAGGGATCTATGGCTACACCTTC	CATSDWTGIYGYTF
TRBV6-6	-	TRBJ2-5	TRBD2	TGTGCCAGCAGTCCAGGGACTAGCGGGGAATTTCCAGAGACCCAGTACTTC	CASSPGTSGEFPETQYF
TRBV18	-	TRBJ2-1	-	TGTGCCAGCTCACCAGGAGACTCCTACAATGAGCAGTTCTTC	CASSPGDSYNEQFF
TRBV11-1	few	TRBJ2-4	-	TGTGCCAGCAGCCCAGTTCTAGCCAAAAACATTCAGTACTTC	CASSPVLAKNIQYF